The rows below give T cell receptor beta chains drawn from one sample of a study of blood T cell repertoires in COVID-19. The table came from immunoSEQ multiplex PCR; TCRdb's copy has only in-frame clones and leaves some out. The sample contains some 190,000 clones, around 85% of which appear only once. The sample consisted of peripheral blood. All receptors derive from a man aged 30-40 years with acute or convalescent COVID-19. Each CDR3 is given with its conserved first and last residue. The D gene is left open where the match is weak. Part of the rows lack a size; the others show once, few, many or a class for expanded clones.

V	length	D	J	size	CDR3	DNA
TRBV27	14	TRBD1	TRBJ2-1	NA	CASSLDRAYNEQFF	TGTGCCAGCAGTTTAGACAGGGCATACAATGAGCAGTTCTTC
TRBV6-4	12	NA	TRBJ1-6	few	CASSDLNSPLHF	TGTGCCAGCAGTGACTTAAATTCACCCCTCCACTTT
TRBV19	15	NA	TRBJ1-4	NA	CASSTYGTSNEKLFF	TGTGCCAGTAGTACCTACGGGACATCTAATGAAAAACTGTTTTTT
TRBV19	16	NA	TRBJ1-5	NA	CASPRLVLLSNQPQHF	TGTGCCAGCCCCCGTTTGGTTTTACTTAGCAATCAGCCCCAGCATTTT
TRBV28	14	TRBD2	TRBJ2-5	NA	CASSMTLAGGNAYF	TGTGCCAGCAGTATGACTCTAGCGGGAGGTAATGCTTACTTC
TRBV6-5	12	NA	TRBJ2-3	once	CAGGTSTDTQYF	TGTGCCGGGGGGACTAGCACAGATACGCAGTATTTT
TRBV28	13	NA	TRBJ1-6	NA	CASKQGRTAPLHF	TGTGCCAGCAAACAGGGTCGTACGGCACCCCTCCACTTT
TRBV6-5	15	TRBD1	TRBJ1-2	NA	CASRRSATGGYGYTF	TGTGCCAGCAGGCGAAGCGCGACAGGGGGCTATGGCTACACCTTC
TRBV12-3/TRBV12-4	13	NA	TRBJ1-4	NA	CASSEAGNEKLFF	TGTGCCAGCAGCGAAGCAGGGAATGAAAAACTGTTTTTT
TRBV29-1	13	NA	TRBJ1-4	NA	CSVLGRSNEKLFF	TGCAGCGTCCTCGGCAGGTCGAATGAAAAACTGTTTTTT
TRBV28	17	NA	TRBJ1-2	NA	CASSTRRASRSGHGYTF	TGTGCCAGCAGTACCCGGCGGGCGTCTAGGTCTGGTCATGGCTACACCTTC